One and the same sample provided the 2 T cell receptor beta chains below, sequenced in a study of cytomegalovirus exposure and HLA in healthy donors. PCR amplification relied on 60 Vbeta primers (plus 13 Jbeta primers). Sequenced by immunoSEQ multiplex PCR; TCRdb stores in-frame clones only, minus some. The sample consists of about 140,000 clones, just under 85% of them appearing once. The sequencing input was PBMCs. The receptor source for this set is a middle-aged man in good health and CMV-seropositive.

The CDR3 here is CASSLVVGALNTEAFF. CDR3 sequence (DNA): TGTGCCAGCAGCCTAGTCGTAGGGGCCTTGAACACTGAAGCTTTCTTT. The chain couples TRBV7-9 to TRBJ1-1; weak D call: TRBD1 (5 bases). There are 16 residues in the CDR3. The germline gives CDR1 SEHNR, CDR2 FQNEAQ (reference sequence). The V end was cut by 5 bases, the J end by 0 bases, with 16 bases between.

The CDR3 nucleotides read TGTGCCAGCACGGCGCGGGGGCGCACCGGGGAGCTGTTTTTT. Residues: CASTARGRTGELFF. The J gene is TRBJ2-2, the V gene TRBV7-6; D perhaps matches TRBD2 (7 bases). Trimming shortened V by 7 bases and J by 4 bases, and 13 bases separated the two germline ends. Germline CDR1 reads SGHVS; CDR2 reads FNYEAQ. The CDR3 covers 14 residues.